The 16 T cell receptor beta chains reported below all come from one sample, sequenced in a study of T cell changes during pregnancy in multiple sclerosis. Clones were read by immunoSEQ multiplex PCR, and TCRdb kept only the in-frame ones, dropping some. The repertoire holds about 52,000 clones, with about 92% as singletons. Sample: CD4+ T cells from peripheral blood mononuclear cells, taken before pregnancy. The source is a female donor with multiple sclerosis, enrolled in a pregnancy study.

CDR3 protein: CASSHDRGQWGNQPQHF. CDR3 sequence (DNA): TGTGCCAGCAGCCATGACAGGGGGCAGTGGGGCAATCAGCCCCAGCATTTT. This rearrangement joins TRBV28 to TRBJ1-5; 10 bases are shared with TRBD1. J lost 2 bases, V lost 6 bases, and 10 bases had no gene match. From germline, CDR1 is MDHEN and CDR2 SYDVKM. This CDR3 spans 17 amino acids.

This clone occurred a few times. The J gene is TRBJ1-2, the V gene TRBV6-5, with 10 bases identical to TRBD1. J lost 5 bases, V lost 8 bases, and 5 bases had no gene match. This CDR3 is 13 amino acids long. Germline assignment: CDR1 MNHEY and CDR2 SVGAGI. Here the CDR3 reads CASLDRGRYGYTF. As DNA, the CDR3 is TGTGCCAGCCTTGACAGGGGGCGATATGGCTACACCTTC.

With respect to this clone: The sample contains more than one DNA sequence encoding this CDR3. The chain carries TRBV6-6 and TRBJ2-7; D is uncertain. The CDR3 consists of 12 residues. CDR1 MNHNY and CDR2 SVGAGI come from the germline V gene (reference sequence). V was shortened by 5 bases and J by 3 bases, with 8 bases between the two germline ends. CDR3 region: CASSQDNYEQYF. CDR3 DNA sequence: TGTGCCAGCAGTCAAGACAACTACGAGCAGTACTTC.

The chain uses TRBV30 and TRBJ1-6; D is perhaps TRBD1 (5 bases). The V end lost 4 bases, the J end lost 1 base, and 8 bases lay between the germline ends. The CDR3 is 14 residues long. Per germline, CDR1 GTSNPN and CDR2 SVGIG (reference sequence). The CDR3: CAWKGDSYNSPLHF. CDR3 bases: TGTGCCTGGAAAGGGGATTCCTATAATTCACCCCTCCACTTT.

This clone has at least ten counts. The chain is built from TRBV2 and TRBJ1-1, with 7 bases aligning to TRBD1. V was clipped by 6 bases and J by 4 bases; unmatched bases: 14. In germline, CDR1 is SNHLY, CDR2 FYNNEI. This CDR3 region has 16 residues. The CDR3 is CASSLRQGLSVTEAFF. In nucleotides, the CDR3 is TGTGCCAGCAGCCTCAGACAGGGCTTGAGTGTCACTGAAGCTTTCTTT.

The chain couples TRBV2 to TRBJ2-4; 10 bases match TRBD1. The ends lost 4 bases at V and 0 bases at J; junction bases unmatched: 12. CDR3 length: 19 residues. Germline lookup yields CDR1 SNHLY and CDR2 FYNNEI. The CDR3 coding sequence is TGTGCCAGCAGTGTTCAGCCCGGGACAGGGGTGCTAGCCAAAAACATTCAGTACTTC. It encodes CASSVQPGTGVLAKNIQYF.

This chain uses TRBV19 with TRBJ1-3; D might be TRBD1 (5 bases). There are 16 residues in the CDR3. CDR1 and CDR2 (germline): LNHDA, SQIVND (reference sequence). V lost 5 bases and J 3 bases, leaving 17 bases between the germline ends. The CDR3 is CASSETGTNRGNTIYF. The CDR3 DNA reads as TGTGCCAGTAGTGAGACCGGGACTAACCGTGGAAACACCATATATTTT.

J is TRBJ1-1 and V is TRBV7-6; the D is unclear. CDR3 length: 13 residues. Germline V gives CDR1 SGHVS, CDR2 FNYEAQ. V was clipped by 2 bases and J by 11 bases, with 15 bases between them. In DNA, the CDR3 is TGTGCCAGCAGCTTAAAGGCCACGGGAGAGGCTTTCTTT. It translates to CASSLKATGEAFF. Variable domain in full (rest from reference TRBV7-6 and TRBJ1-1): GAGVSQSPRYKVTKRGQDVALRCDPISGHVSLYWYRQALGQGPEFLTYFNYEAQQDKSGLPNDRFSAERPEGSISTLTIQRTEQRDSAMYRCASSLKATGEAFFGQGTRLTVV.

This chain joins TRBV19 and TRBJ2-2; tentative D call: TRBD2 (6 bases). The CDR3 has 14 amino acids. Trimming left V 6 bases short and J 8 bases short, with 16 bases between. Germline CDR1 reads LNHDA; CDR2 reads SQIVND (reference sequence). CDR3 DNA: TGTGCCAGTAGCGCCGGGACTGTCTTAGGGGAGCTGTTTTTT. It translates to CASSAGTVLGELFF.

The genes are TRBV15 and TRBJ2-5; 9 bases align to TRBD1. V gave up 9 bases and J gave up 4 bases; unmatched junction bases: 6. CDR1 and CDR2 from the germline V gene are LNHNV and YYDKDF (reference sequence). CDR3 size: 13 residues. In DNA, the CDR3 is TGTGCCACTTCCCCGGACAGGGGAGAGACCCAGTACTTC. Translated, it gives CATSPDRGETQYF.

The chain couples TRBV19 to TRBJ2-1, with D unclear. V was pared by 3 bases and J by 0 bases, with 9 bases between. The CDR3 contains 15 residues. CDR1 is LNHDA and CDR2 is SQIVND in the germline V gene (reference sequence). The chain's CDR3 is CASSILWSSYNEQFF. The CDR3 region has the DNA TGTGCCAGTAGTATCCTCTGGAGCTCCTACAATGAGCAGTTCTTC.

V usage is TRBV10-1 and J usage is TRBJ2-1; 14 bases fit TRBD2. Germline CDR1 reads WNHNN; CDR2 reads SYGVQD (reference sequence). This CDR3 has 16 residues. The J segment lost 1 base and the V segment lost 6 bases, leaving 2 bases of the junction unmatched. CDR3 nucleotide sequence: TGCGCCAGCAGCAGGACTAGCGGGAGGTCCTACAATGAGCAGTTCTTC. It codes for CASSRTSGRSYNEQFF.

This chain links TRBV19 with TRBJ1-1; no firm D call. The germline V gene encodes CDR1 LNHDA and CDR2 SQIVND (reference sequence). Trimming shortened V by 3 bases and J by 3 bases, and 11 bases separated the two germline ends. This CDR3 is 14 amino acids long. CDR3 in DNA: TGTGCCAGTAGTATCGGCGGCACGCACACTGAAGCTTTCTTT. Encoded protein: CASSIGGTHTEAFF. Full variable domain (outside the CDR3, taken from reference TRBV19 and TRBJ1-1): DGGITQSPKYLFRKEGQNVTLSCEQNLNHDAMYWYRQDPGQGLRLIYYSQIVNDFQKGDIAEGYSVSREKKESFPLTVTSAQKNPTAFYLCASSIGGTHTEAFFGQGTRLTVV.

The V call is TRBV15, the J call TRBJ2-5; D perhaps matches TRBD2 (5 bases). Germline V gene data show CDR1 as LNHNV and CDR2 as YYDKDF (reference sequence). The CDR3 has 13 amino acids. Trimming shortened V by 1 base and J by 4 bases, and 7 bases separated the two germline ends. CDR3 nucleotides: TGTGCCACCAGCAGAGGGAGCGGAGAGACCCAGTACTTC. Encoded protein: CATSRGSGETQYF.

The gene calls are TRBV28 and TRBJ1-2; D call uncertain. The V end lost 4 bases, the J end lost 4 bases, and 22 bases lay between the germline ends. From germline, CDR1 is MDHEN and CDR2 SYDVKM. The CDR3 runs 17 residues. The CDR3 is CASSSPLFLGGPYGYTF. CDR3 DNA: TGTGCCAGCAGTTCCCCCTTGTTCTTGGGAGGCCCCTATGGCTACACCTTC.

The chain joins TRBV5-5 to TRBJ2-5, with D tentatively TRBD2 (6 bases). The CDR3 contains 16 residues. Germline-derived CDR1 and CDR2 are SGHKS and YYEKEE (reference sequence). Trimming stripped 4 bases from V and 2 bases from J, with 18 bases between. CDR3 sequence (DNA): TGTGCCAGCAGCAAGAGGACTATTGTGGGGCAAGAGACCCAGTACTTC. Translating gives CASSKRTIVGQETQYF.